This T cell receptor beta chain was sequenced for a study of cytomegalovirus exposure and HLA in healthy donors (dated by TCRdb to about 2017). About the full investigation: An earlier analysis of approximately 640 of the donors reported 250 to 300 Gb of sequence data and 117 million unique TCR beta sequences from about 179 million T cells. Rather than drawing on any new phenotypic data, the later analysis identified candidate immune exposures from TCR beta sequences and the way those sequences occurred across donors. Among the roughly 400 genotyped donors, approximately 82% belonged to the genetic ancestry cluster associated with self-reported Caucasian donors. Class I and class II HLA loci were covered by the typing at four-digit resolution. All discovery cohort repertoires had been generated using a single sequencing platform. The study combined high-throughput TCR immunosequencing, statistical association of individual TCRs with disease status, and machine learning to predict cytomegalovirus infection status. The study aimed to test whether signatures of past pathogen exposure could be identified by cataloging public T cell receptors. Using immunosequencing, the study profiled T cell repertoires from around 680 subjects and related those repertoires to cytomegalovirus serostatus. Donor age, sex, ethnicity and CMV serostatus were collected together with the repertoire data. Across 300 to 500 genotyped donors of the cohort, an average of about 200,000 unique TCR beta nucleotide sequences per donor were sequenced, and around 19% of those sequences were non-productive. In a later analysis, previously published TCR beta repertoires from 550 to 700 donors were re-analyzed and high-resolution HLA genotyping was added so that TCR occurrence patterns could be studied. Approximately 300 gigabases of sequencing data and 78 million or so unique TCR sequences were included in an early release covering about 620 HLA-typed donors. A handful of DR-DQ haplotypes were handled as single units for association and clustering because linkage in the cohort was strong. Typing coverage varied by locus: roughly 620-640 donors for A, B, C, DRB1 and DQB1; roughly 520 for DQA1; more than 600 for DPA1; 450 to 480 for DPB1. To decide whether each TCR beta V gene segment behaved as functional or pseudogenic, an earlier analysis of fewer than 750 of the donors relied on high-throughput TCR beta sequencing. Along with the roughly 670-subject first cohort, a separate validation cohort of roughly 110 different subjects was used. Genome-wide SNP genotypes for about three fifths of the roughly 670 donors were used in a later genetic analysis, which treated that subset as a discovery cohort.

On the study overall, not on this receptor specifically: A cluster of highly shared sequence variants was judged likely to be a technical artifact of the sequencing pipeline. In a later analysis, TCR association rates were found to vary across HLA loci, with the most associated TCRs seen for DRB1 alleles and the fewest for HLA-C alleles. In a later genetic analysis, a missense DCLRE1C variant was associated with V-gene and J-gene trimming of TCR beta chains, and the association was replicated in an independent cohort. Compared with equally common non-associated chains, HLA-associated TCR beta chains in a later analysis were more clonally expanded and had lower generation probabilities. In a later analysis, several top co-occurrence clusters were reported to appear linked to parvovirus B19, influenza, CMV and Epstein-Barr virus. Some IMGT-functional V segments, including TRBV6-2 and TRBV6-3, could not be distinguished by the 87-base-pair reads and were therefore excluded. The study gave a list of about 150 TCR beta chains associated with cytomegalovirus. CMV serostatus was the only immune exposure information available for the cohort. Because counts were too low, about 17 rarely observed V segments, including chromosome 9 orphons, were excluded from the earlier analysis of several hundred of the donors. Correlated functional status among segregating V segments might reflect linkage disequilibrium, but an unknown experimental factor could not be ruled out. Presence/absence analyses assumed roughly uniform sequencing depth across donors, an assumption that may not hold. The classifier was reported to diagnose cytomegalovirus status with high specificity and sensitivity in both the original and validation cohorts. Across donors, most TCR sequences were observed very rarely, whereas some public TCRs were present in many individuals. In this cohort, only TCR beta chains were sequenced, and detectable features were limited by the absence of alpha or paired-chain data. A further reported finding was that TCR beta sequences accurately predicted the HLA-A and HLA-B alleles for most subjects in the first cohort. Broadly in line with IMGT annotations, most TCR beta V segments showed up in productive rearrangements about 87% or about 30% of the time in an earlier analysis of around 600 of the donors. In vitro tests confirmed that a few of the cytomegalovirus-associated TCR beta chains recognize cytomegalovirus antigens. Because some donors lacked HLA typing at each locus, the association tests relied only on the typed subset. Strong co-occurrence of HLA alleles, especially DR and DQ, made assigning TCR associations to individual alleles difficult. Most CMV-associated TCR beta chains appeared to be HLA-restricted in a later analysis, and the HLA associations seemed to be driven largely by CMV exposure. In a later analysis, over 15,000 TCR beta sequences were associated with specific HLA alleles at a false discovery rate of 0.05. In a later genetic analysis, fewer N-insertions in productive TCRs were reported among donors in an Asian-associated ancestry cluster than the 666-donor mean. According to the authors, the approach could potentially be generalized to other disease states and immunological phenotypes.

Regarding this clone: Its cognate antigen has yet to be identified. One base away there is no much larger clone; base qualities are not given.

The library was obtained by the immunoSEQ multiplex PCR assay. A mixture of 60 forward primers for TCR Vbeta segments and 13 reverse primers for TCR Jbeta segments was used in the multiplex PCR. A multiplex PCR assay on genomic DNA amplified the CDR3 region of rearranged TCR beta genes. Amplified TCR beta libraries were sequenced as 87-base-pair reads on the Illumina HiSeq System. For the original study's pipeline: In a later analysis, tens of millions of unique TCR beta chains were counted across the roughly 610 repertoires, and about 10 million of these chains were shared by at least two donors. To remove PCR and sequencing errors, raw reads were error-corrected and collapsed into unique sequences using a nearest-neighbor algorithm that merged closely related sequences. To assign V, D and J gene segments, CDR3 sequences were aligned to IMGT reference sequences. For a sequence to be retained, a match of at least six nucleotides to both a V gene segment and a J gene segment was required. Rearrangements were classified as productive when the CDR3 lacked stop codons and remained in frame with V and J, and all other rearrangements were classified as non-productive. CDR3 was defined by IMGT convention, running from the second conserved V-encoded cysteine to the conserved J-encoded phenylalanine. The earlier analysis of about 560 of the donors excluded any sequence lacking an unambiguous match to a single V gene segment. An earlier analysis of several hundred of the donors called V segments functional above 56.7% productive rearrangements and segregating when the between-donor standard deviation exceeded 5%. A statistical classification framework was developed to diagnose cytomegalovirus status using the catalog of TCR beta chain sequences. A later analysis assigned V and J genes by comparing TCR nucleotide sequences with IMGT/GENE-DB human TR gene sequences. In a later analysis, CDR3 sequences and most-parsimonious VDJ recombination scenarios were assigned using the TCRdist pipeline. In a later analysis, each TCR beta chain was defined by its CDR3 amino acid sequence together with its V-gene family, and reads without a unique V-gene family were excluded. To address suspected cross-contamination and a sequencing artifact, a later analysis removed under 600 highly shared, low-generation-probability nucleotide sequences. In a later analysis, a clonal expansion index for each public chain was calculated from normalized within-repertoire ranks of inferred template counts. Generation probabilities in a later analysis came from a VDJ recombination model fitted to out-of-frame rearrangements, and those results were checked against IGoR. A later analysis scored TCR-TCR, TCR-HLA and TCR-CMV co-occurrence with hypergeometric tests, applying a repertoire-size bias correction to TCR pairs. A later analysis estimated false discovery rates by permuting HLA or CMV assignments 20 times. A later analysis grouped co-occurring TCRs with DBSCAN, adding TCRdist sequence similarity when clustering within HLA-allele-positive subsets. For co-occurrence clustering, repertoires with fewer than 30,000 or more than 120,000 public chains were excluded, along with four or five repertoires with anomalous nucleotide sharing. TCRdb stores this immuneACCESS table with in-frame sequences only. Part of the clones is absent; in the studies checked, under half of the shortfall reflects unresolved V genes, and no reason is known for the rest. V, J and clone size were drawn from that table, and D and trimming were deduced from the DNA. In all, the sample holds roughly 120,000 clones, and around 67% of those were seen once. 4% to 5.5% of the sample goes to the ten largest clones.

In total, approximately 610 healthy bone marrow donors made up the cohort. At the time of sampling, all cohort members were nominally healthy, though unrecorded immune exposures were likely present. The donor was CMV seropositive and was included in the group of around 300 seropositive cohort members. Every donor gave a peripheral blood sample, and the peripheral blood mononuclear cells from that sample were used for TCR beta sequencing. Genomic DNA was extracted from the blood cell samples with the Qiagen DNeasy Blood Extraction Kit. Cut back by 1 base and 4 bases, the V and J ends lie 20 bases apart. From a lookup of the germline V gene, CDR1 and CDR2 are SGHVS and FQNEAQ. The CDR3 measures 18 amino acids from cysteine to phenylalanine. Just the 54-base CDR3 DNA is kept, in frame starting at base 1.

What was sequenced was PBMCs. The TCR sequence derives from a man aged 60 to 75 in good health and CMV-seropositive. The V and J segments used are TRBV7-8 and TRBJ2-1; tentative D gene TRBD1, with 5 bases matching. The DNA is TGTGCCAGCAGCTTAGTAACAGGACCGGCCCCCCCTTACAATGAGCAGTTCTTC. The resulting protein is CASSLVTGPAPPYNEQFF.